These 18 T cell receptor beta chains originate from one sample sequenced in a study of T cell repertoires in cytomegalovirus infection. From the reads, TCRdb called clonotypes with MiXCR, one entry per CDR3 protein. The sample holds 480,000 or so distinct CDR3 sequences, roughly 10% seen once. The sequenced sample consisted of PBMCs. The receptors shown here come from a human donor in good health (CMV status not recorded). Some clones in this sample may be carry-over from other donors' samples.

This clonotype was recorded many times. In DNA form, the CDR3 reads TGTGCCAGCAGCTTACAAGCGGGGTACAATGAGCAGTTCTTC. As protein: CASSLQAGYNEQFF. J is TRBJ2-1 and V is TRBV7-6; 7 bases match TRBD2. The trim removed 2 bases at V and 4 bases at J, leaving 2 bases unmatched. CDR1 and CDR2 from the germline V gene are SGHVS and FNYEAQ. The CDR3 totals 14 residues.

Ten or more counts support this clonotype. The genes are TRBV11-2 and TRBJ2-5, with 9 bases fitting TRBD1. CDR3 size: 17 residues. V gave up 5 bases and J gave up 3 bases; unmatched junction bases: 13. Per the germline V gene, CDR1 is SGHAT and CDR2 is FQNNGV. The CDR3 sequence is CASSPVTGTGRKETQYF. The CDR3 nucleotides read TGTGCCAGCAGCCCAGTCACCGGGACAGGGCGGAAAGAGACCCAGTACTTC.

This clonotype came up once. The chain couples TRBV20-1 to TRBJ1-1; D not certain. The germline V and J ends were trimmed by 3 bases and 1 base, with 15 bases remaining between them. CDR3 length: 15 residues. Germline V lookup: CDR1 DFQATT, CDR2 SNEGSKA (reference sequence). The DNA for the CDR3 is TGCAGTGCTAGGACGCCTACGGGCAGGAACACTGAAGCTTTCTTT. It codes for CSARTPTGRNTEAFF.

This clonotype has a count of ten or more. The chain couples TRBV4-2 to TRBJ1-2; D is unclear. Germline V gene data show CDR1 as LGHNA and CDR2 as YNFKEQ. The CDR3 length is 13 residues. V was clipped by 1 base and J by 3 bases, with 6 bases between them. The chain's CDR3 is CASSQVTDYGYTF. The CDR3, as DNA: TGTGCCAGCAGCCAAGTCACAGACTATGGCTACACCTTC.

The sample holds many counts of this clonotype. The chain carries TRBV12-3 or TRBV12-4 and TRBJ1-2, with TRBD1 matching 10 bases. Trimming at V came to 11 bases and at J to 6 bases, leaving 18 bases not matched to a gene. The CDR3 length is 16 residues. CDR3: CAVGEGAPGQGHGYTF. CDR3 DNA: TGTGCCGTAGGAGAGGGAGCCCCGGGACAGGGGCATGGCTACACCTTC.

This clonotype was seen many times. V usage is TRBV7-9 and J usage is TRBJ2-5; 7 nucleotides align to TRBD1. V trimming: 0 bases; J trimming: 13 bases; junction bases outside the gene matches: 5. CDR3 length: 12 residues. In germline, CDR1 is SEHNR, CDR2 FQNEAQ (reference sequence). As DNA, the CDR3 is TGTGCCAGCAGCTTAGCAGGGACAGCCTCGTACTTC. Translating gives CASSLAGTASYF.

The table lists this clonotype with many counts. This chain uses TRBV19 with TRBJ2-3; D ambiguous. Per germline, CDR1 LNHDA and CDR2 SQIVND (reference sequence). Trimming took 8 bases from V and 1 from J, leaving 13 bases between them. CDR3 size: 14 residues. The DNA for the CDR3 is TGTGCCAGTTCAGAGGTGGCACGCACAGATACGCAGTATTTT. It encodes CASSEVARTDTQYF. The full variable domain, completed using reference TRBV19 and TRBJ2-3, is DGGITQSPKYLFRKEGQNVTLSCEQNLNHDAMYWYRQDPGQGLRLIYYSQIVNDFQKGDIAEGYSVSREKKESFPLTVTSAQKNPTAFYLCASSEVARTDTQYFGPGTRLTVL.

Ten or more counts support this clonotype. The gene calls are TRBV7-8 and TRBJ2-7, with TRBD2 as a possible D gene (6 bases). V was clipped by 5 bases and J by 3 bases, with 14 bases between them. The germline gives CDR1 SGHVS, CDR2 FQNEAQ. The CDR3 covers 14 residues. CDR3 residues: CASSASGRGYEQYF. CDR3 DNA: TGTGCCAGCAGCGCGTCCGGGCGGGGCTACGAGCAGTACTTC.

There are a few counts of this clonotype. CDR3 in amino acids: CAWSPDGSNQPQHF. The CDR3 DNA follows: TGTGCCTGGAGTCCCGACGGTAGCAATCAGCCCCAGCATTTT. The chain recombines TRBV30 with TRBJ1-5, with D uncertain. This CDR3 is built from 14 residues. V shed 2 bases and J shed 0 bases, with 8 bases lying between them. Germline V gives CDR1 GTSNPN, CDR2 SVGIG (reference sequence).

This clonotype was counted ten times or more. The chain employs TRBV19 and TRBJ1-5; D gene ambiguous. The V end lost 4 bases, the J end lost 0 bases, and 10 bases lay between the germline ends. Per the germline V gene, CDR1 is LNHDA and CDR2 is SQIVND (reference sequence). CDR3 length equals 15 residues. As DNA, the CDR3 is TGTGCCAGTAGTACGCGACATCTTAGCAATCAGCCCCAGCATTTT. This codes for CASSTRHLSNQPQHF.

Ten or more counts support this clonotype. This chain's CDR3 is CSARDHGTIFSYNEQFF. In DNA form, the CDR3 reads TGCAGTGCTAGAGATCATGGGACTATCTTCTCCTACAATGAGCAGTTCTTC. The chain employs TRBV20-1 and TRBJ2-1, with 7 nucleotides matching TRBD2. The CDR3 has 17 amino acids. Germline V gene data show CDR1 as DFQATT and CDR2 as SNEGSKA (reference sequence). V shed 0 bases and J 0 bases; nucleotides not matched to a gene: 8.

This clonotype was counted many times. This sequence joins TRBV3-1 and TRBJ2-2; TRBD1 matches 8 bases. The CDR3 sequence is 14 residues long. Trimming at V came to 2 bases and at J to 4 bases, leaving 0 bases not matched to a gene. The germline V gene encodes CDR1 LGHDT and CDR2 YNNKEL (reference sequence). The DNA for the CDR3 is TGTGCCAGCAGCCAACAGGGGGCCACCGGGGAGCTGTTTTTT. Translation gives CASSQQGATGELFF.

Points on this clonotype: A read error may account for a junction end that differs from germline. This rearrangement joins TRBV29-1 to TRBJ2-7; D ambiguous. The CDR3 has 12 residues. Germline V gene sequence: CDR1 SQVTM, CDR2 ANQGSEA. The CDR3, as DNA: TGCAGCGTACAGTTCTCCTCCTACGAGGAGTACTTC. This sequence encodes CSVQFSSYEEYF.

Turning to this clonotype: This may be a read error: a much more frequent sequence differs by one nucleotide. V gene TRBV5-6 combines with J gene TRBJ1-5; the match to TRBD1 covers 7 bases. The CDR3 covers 15 residues. V lost 1 base and J lost 6; bases outside the gene matches: 7. The germline V gene has CDR1 SGHDT and CDR2 YYEEEE. CDR3 in amino acids: CASSLIQGVGQPQHF. The CDR3 region has the DNA TGTGCCAGCAGCTTGATTCAGGGGGTTGGTCAGCCCCAGCATTTT.

This clonotype was found a few times. The V and J genes are TRBV3-1 and TRBJ2-5, with 9 bases matching TRBD2. Trimming removed 0 bases from V and 5 bases from J; junction bases left unmatched: 7. This CDR3 has 16 residues. In germline, CDR1 is LGHDT, CDR2 YNNKEL (reference sequence). In DNA form, the CDR3 reads TGTGCCAGCAGCCAAGATATGGAGCGGGGGGTTGAGACCCAGTACTTC. Translating it yields CASSQDMERGVETQYF.

This clonotype appeared many times. The CDR3: CASSLVGGGGTGELFF. The CDR3 bases are TGTGCCAGCAGCTTAGTCGGGGGCGGGGGCACCGGGGAGCTGTTTTTT. The rearrangement joins TRBV11-2 to TRBJ2-2, with TRBD2 as a possible D gene (7 bases). V was pared by 1 base and J by 4 bases, with 13 bases between. Germline-derived CDR1 and CDR2 are SGHAT and FQNNGV. This CDR3 contains 16 residues.

This rearrangement joins TRBV19 to TRBJ2-7, with a possible D match to TRBD2 (5 bases). Trimming cost V 4 bases and J 0 bases, with 10 bases left between them. Germline V lookup: CDR1 LNHDA, CDR2 SQIVND (reference sequence). The CDR3 extends over 14 amino acids. In nucleotides, the CDR3 is TGTGCCAGTAGTACAGAGGGTAGCTCCTACGAGCAGTACTTC. Translating gives CASSTEGSSYEQYF.

At least ten counts were recorded for this clonotype. This chain connects TRBV20-1 to TRBJ2-1; a weak D match, TRBD2 (6 bases). The germline V gene encodes CDR1 DFQATT and CDR2 SNEGSKA (reference sequence). V gave up 3 bases and J gave up 7 bases, with 16 bases separating them. The CDR3 spans 14 residues. The CDR3 region is CSARRRDRGNEQFF. The CDR3 coding sequence is TGCAGTGCTAGGAGGCGGGATCGGGGAAATGAGCAGTTCTTC.